Shown below are 5 T cell receptor beta chains from a single sample sequenced in a study of vaccination and CD4 T cells after COVID-19. The treatment denotes: roughly ten-day PBMC culture with coronavirus spike peptide pools or control peptides (ViraFEST assay). The antigens these receptors bind are not known. With the Oncomine TCR Beta short-read assay, DNA from cultured CD4+ T cells was sequenced. TCRdb recomputed calls from the PCR reads with MiXCR, one row per CDR3 protein. The table lists roughly 15,000 distinct CDR3 sequences, 52% of them singletons. Specimen: CD4+ T cells from blood, cultured in vitro. These receptors all come from a human donor who had recovered from COVID-19.

This clonotype was seen only once. The CDR3, as DNA: TGTGCCATCAAAGACACATATGGCTACACCTTC. This gives the protein CAIKDTYGYTF. The chain employs TRBV10-3 and TRBJ1-2; D gene unclear. Germline CDR1 and CDR2: ENHRY and SYGVKD. The V and J ends lost 7 bases and 5 bases respectively, with 8 bases between them. The CDR3 spans 11 residues.

This clonotype was seen a few times. V usage is TRBV2 and J usage is TRBJ2-5, with unresolved D. The CDR3 contains 13 residues. Trimming took off 6 bases at V and 3 bases at J, with 11 bases between the two ends. CDR1 is SNHLY, CDR2 FYNNEI, per germline. The CDR3 coding sequence is TGTGCCAGCAGACCAGCGTACGAAGAGACCCAGTACTTC. It yields the protein CASRPAYEETQYF.

The chain recombines TRBV11-3 with TRBJ2-6; D is undetermined. The ends were cut back, 2 bases at V and 14 bases at J, with 10 bases in the middle. Germline V lookup: CDR1 SGHNT, CDR2 YENEEA. The CDR3 length is 12 residues. The CDR3 sequence is CASSLFGGLLTF. In DNA form, the CDR3 reads TGTGCCAGCAGCTTATTCGGCGGCCTCCTGACTTTC.

The genes are TRBV20-1 and TRBJ2-7; 9 nucleotides match TRBD1. This CDR3 is built from 17 residues. Per germline, CDR1 DFQATT and CDR2 SNEGSKA (reference sequence). The J segment lost 5 bases and the V segment lost 0 bases, leaving 14 bases of the junction unmatched. CDR3 residues: CSARDRGATGGYHEQYF. The CDR3, as DNA: TGCAGTGCTAGAGATCGAGGGGCAACAGGGGGCTACCACGAGCAGTACTTC.

The V gene is TRBV7-9, the J gene TRBJ2-5; 7 bases agree with TRBD1. The CDR3 covers 15 residues. The germline V gene encodes CDR1 SEHNR and CDR2 FQNEAQ (reference sequence). V lost 5 bases to trimming and J lost 1 base; unmatched junction nucleotides: 7. The CDR3 protein is CASSPLRGPQETQYF. In DNA form, the CDR3 reads TGTGCCAGCAGCCCCCTTAGGGGGCCCCAAGAGACCCAGTACTTC.